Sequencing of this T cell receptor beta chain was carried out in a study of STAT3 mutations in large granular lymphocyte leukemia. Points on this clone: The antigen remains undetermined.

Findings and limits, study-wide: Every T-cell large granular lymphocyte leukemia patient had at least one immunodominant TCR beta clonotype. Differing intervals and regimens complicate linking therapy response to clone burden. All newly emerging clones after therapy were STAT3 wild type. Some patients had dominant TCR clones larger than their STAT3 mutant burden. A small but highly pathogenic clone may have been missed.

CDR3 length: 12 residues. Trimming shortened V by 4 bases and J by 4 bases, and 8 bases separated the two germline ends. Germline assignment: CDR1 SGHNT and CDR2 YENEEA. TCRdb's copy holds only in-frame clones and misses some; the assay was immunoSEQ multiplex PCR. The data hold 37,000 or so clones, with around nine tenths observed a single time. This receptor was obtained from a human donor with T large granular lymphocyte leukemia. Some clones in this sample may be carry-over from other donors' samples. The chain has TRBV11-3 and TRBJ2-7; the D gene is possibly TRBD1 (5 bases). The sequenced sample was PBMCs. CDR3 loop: CASSSGPYEQYF. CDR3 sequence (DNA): TGTGCCAGCAGCTCAGGGCCGTACGAGCAGTACTTC.